The 24 T cell receptor beta chains listed next were all sequenced from one sample in a study of T-cell reconstitution after alpha-beta-depleted transplantation in children. As it was prepared, the TCRbeta library received unique molecular identifiers. TCRdb used MiXCR to reprocess the PCR reads, holding one entry per CDR3 protein. The sample yields some 300,000 distinct CDR3 sequences, 6.5% to 9% seen once. Overall study results and limits: T-cell numbers and diversity one year post-transplant derived largely from freshly generated T cells.

No antigen has been assigned to these receptors. This specimen consisted of peripheral blood, obtained 360 days after TCRalphabeta/CD19-depleted stem cell transplant. The receptors stem from a female patient aged 2-10 years who had a stem cell transplant for Fanconi anemia, so the T cells may come from the graft donor.

This clonotype has a count of ten or more. The genes are TRBV7-2 and TRBJ1-4; TRBD1 aligns across 7 bases. CDR1 is SGHTA and CDR2 is FQGNSA in the germline V gene. The CDR3 is 15 amino acids. The junction had 9 bases not matched to a gene; V was cut back by 4 bases and J by 7 bases. In nucleotides, the CDR3 is TGTGCCAGCAGCTACTCGACAGGGTTAAGTGAAAAACTGTTTTTT. Amino acids: CASSYSTGLSEKLFF. The entire variable domain, with the rest obtained from reference TRBV7-2 and TRBJ1-4, is as follows: GAGVSQSPSNKVTEKGKDVELRCDPISGHTALYWYRQSLGQGLEFLIYFQGNSAPDKSGLPSDRFSAERTGGSVSTLTIQRTQQEDSAVYLCASSYSTGLSEKLFFGSGTQLSVL.

This clonotype has a handful of counts. The rearrangement joins TRBV16 to TRBJ1-1, with no clear D. Trimming took 2 bases from V and 9 from J, leaving 7 bases between them. Germline CDR1 reads KGHSY; CDR2 reads FQNENV. The CDR3 extends over 11 amino acids. CDR3 nucleotides: TGTGCCAGCAGCCAACATCTCCAAGCTTTCTTT. This encodes CASSQHLQAFF.

The gene calls are TRBV3-1 and TRBJ2-7; maybe TRBD2 (6 bases). Germline CDR1 LGHDT, CDR2 YNNKEL (reference sequence). With 11 bases removed from V and 0 bases from J, the gap between germline ends came to 14 bases. This CDR3 region has 13 residues. CDR3 bases: TGTGCCCGGGGGACCCCTGCCTCCTACGAGCAGTACGTC. Translating it yields CARGTPASYEQYV.

This clonotype occurred many times. V usage is TRBV5-1 and J usage is TRBJ2-1, with D possibly TRBD2 on 6 matching bases. The CDR3 covers 16 residues. Trimming cost V 1 base and J 0 bases, with 11 bases left between them. CDR1 is SGHRS, CDR2 YFSETQ, per germline. The CDR3 DNA sequence: TGCGCCAGCAGCTTGTTGAGCGGGTTCTCCTACAATGAGCAGTTCTTC. Its translation: CASSLLSGFSYNEQFF.

As concerns this clonotype: The missing conserved phenylalanine or tryptophan at the end of this CDR3 makes a read error likely. The J gene is TRBJ1-1, the V gene TRBV20-1; the match to TRBD1 covers 8 bases. The CDR3 has 14 amino acids. Germline V CDR1 and CDR2: DFQATT, SNEGSKA (reference sequence). V trimming: 1 base; J trimming: 3 bases; junction bases outside the gene matches: 4. CDR3 in amino acids: CSARVGDRHTEAFL. CDR3 coding DNA: TGCAGTGCTAGAGTCGGGGACAGGCACACTGAAGCTTTCCTT.

This clonotype has a handful of counts. This chain links TRBV6-1 with TRBJ1-2, with D unresolved. The V and J ends lost 0 bases and 5 bases respectively, with 7 bases between them. Per the germline V gene, CDR1 is MNHNS and CDR2 is SASEGT. This CDR3 comprises 13 residues. The CDR3 nucleotides are TGTGCCAGCAGTGAAGCCTTGGTTTATGGCTACACCTTC. It is translated as CASSEALVYGYTF.

Many counts were recorded for this clonotype. The rearrangement joins TRBV29-1 to TRBJ1-1; D is unclear. In germline, CDR1 is SQVTM, CDR2 ANQGSEA. This CDR3 comprises 11 residues. Trimming shortened V by 0 bases and J by 7 bases, and 6 bases separated the two germline ends. CDR3: CSVEDSNEAFF. CDR3 in DNA: TGCAGCGTTGAAGACAGTAATGAAGCTTTCTTT.

This clonotype was picked up many times. The genes are TRBV28 and TRBJ2-1; D may be TRBD2 (5 bases). The CDR3 totals 13 residues. Between the trimmed V and J ends, which lost 7 bases and 0 bases, there was a span of 7 bases. Germline-derived CDR1 and CDR2 are MDHEN and SYDVKM. The CDR3 reads CASTDFSYNEQFF. CDR3 sequence (DNA): TGTGCCAGCACGGACTTCTCCTACAATGAGCAGTTCTTC.

The table lists this clonotype with many counts. The CDR3 sequence: CAISEEFATVSLDEQYF. In nucleotides, the CDR3 is TGTGCCATCAGTGAAGAGTTTGCCACGGTGTCTTTGGACGAGCAGTACTTC. This chain uses TRBV10-3 with TRBJ2-7; D is undetermined. The V gene's germline CDR1 is ENHRY and CDR2 SYGVKD. This CDR3 has 17 residues. V lost 3 bases and J lost 5, with 23 bases in between.

This clonotype came up many times. V and J are TRBV15 and TRBJ2-7, with D perhaps TRBD1 (6 bases). The CDR3 covers 14 residues. V was pared by 1 base and J by 3 bases, with 10 bases between. The germline CDR1 and CDR2 sequences are LNHNV and YYDKDF (reference sequence). CDR3 loop: CATSRGGQFYEQYF. The CDR3 nucleotides are TGTGCCACCAGCAGAGGCGGACAGTTCTACGAGCAGTACTTC.

This clonotype was seen at least ten times. This CDR3 reads CASSLGPHGAFF. Written as DNA, the CDR3 is TGTGCCAGCAGTTTGGGCCCCCATGGGGCTTTCTTT. The rearrangement uses TRBV12-3 or TRBV12-4 and TRBJ1-1; D unresolved. Trimming pared 3 bases from V and 11 bases from J, leaving 13 bases between. This CDR3 has 12 amino acids.

Worth noting for this clonotype: A single base separates this from a much larger clone, so it may be a read error. The V and J genes are TRBV7-3 and TRBJ2-1, with no clear D. Per the germline V gene, CDR1 is SGHTA and CDR2 is FQGTGA. This CDR3 has 15 amino acids. CDR3 nucleotide sequence: TGTGCCAGCAGCTCTCAGCTAACTTCCTACATTGAGCAGTTCTTC. Protein: CASSSQLTSYIEQFF.

This clonotype was seen repeatedly, ten times or more. The genes are TRBV28 and TRBJ2-6; 7 positions match TRBD1. Germline V CDR1 and CDR2: MDHEN, SYDVKM. The CDR3 consists of 16 residues. J lost 3 bases, V lost 4 bases, and 6 bases had no gene match. The CDR3 spells CASSSIGGGGANVLTF. The DNA of the CDR3 is TGTGCCAGCAGTTCAATAGGGGGCGGTGGGGCCAACGTCCTGACTTTC. The full variable domain, its missing parts supplied by reference TRBV28 and TRBJ2-6, is DVKVTQSSRYLVKRTGEKVFLECVQDMDHENMFWYRQDPGLGLRLIYFSYDVKMKEKGDIPEGYSVSREKKERFSLILESASTNQTSMYLCASSSIGGGGANVLTFGAGSRLTVL.

The CDR3 nucleotides read TGTGCCAGCAGCTTAGCCCGGACAGCGCTTAGCACAGATACGCAGTATTTT. It encodes CASSLARTALSTDTQYF. V gene TRBV7-6 combines with J gene TRBJ2-3, with D tentatively TRBD1 (6 bases). The CDR3 has 17 amino acids. Trimming left V 0 bases short and J 0 bases short, with 13 bases between. The V gene's germline CDR1 is SGHVS and CDR2 FNYEAQ.

CDR3 sequence (DNA): TGCAGCGTCCGGACAGGGGTGGATGGCTACACCTTC. Translating gives CSVRTGVDGYTF. The chain uses TRBV29-1 and TRBJ1-2, with 9 bases aligning to TRBD1. Germline V gene sequence: CDR1 SQVTM, CDR2 ANQGSEA. This CDR3 comprises 12 residues. V lost 6 bases, J lost 6 bases, and 5 bases stayed unmatched.

The chain is built from TRBV5-1 and TRBJ2-4; 7 nucleotides line up with TRBD1. The CDR3 has 14 amino acids. Germline-derived CDR1 and CDR2 are SGHRS and YFSETQ. V shed 3 bases and J 5 bases; nucleotides not matched to a gene: 5. The CDR3 region has the DNA TGCGCCAGCAGCTGGTCAACAGGGGAAAACATTCAGTACTTC. Amino acids: CASSWSTGENIQYF.

This clonotype was picked up many times. The V and J genes are TRBV5-1 and TRBJ2-2; 7 bases map to TRBD1. V was pared by 3 bases and J by 4 bases, with 6 bases of the junction left unmatched. CDR1 is SGHRS, CDR2 YFSETQ, per germline. The CDR3 totals 15 residues. The DNA of the CDR3 is TGCGCCAGCAGCTCGACAGGGACGGGCACCGGGGAGCTGTTTTTT. Translating gives CASSSTGTGTGELFF.

The genes are TRBV6-4 and TRBJ2-7; D is unresolved. Looked up from germline, CDR1 is MRHNA and CDR2 is SNTAGT. The CDR3 spans 13 residues. The ends were cut back, 3 bases at V and 7 bases at J, with 13 bases in the middle. CDR3 nucleotide sequence: TGTGCCAGCAGTGAACTTAGATTCGGGGAGCAGTACGTC. Amino acids: CASSELRFGEQYV.

This clonotype was recorded at least ten times. V usage is TRBV6-5 and J usage is TRBJ2-7; perhaps TRBD2 as D (6 bases). Germline CDR1 and CDR2: MNHEY and SVGAGI. Trimming shortened V by 2 bases and J by 0 bases, and 8 bases separated the two germline ends. The CDR3 length is 14 residues. The CDR3 is CASSYTRGSYEQYF. The DNA of the CDR3 is TGTGCCAGCAGTTACACGCGGGGCTCCTACGAGCAGTACTTC.

Ten or more counts support this clonotype. This chain uses TRBV20-1 with TRBJ2-7; TRBD1 matches at 10 bases. J gave up 5 bases and V 3 bases, and 1 base lay outside the gene matches. Germline-derived CDR1 and CDR2 are DFQATT and SNEGSKA (reference sequence). This CDR3 region has 12 residues. The CDR3 loop is CSARTGGDEQYF. Here the CDR3 DNA reads TGCAGTGCTAGGACAGGGGGCGACGAGCAGTACTTC.

The sample holds many counts of this clonotype. CDR3: CAVGGGTDTQYF. Here the CDR3 DNA reads TGTGCAGTAGGCGGGGGCACAGATACGCAGTATTTT. The J gene is TRBJ2-3, the V gene TRBV4-2; maybe TRBD2 (6 bases). The germline gives CDR1 LGHNA, CDR2 YNFKEQ. CDR3 length equals 12 residues.

The sample holds many counts of this clonotype. This chain connects TRBV20-1 to TRBJ1-6; 8 positions agree with TRBD1. This CDR3 has 16 residues. Germline V gives CDR1 DFQATT, CDR2 SNEGSKA (reference sequence). J lost 3 bases, V lost 5 bases, and 9 bases had no gene match. CDR3 bases: TGCAGTGCTGCAGGGGGCGCGGGGAACTATAATTCACCCCTCCACTTT. Residues: CSAAGGAGNYNSPLHF.

This clonotype was seen repeatedly, ten times or more. V and J are TRBV4-3 and TRBJ2-5; D perhaps matches TRBD2 (5 bases). Trimming pared 5 bases from V and 5 bases from J, leaving 15 bases between. Germline V lookup: CDR1 LGHNA, CDR2 YSLEER. This CDR3 is 14 amino acids long. The CDR3 sequence: CASSYGRVGETQYF. In DNA form, the CDR3 reads TGCGCCAGCAGCTACGGGCGGGTTGGCGAGACCCAGTACTTC.

The chain employs TRBV6-5 and TRBJ2-7, with 7 bases matching TRBD2. The V and J ends lost 4 bases and 0 bases, in that order; junction bases with no gene match: 6. Germline V gene data show CDR1 as MNHEY and CDR2 as SVGAGI. The CDR3 has 15 residues. The CDR3 protein is CASSSQAGYSYEQYF. Written as DNA, the CDR3 is TGTGCCAGCAGTTCTCAAGCGGGGTACTCCTACGAGCAGTACTTC.